This TCR beta chain was captured in a study of shared clonotypes between healthy human individuals. Per germline, CDR1 SGHNT and CDR2 YYREEE (reference sequence). The CDR3 is 16 residues long. Germline trimming cut 4 bases from V and 6 bases from J; bases unmatched to any gene: 11. The protocol was immunoSEQ multiplex PCR, while the TCRdb copy is restricted to in-frame clones and leaves out a portion. This sample has millions of clones, with around 90% found just once. Sequencing input: naive CD4+ T cells sorted from blood. Subset indicated: CD45RA+ positively selected. The sequence was obtained from a man between 18 and 29 years old in good health. The chain is built from TRBV5-4 and TRBJ2-7; 12 nucleotides line up with TRBD2. CDR3 sequence reads: CASSPDSGGLAGEQYF. The CDR3 nucleotides are TGTGCCAGCAGCCCGGACTCCGGGGGACTAGCGGGCGAGCAGTACTTC.